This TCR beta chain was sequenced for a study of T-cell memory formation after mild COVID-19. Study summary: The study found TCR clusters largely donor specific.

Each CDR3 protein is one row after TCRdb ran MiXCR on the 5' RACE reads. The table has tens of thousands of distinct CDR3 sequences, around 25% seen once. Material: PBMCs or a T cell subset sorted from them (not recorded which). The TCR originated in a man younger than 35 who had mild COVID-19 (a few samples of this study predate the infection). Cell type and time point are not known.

The CDR3 DNA follows: TGCGCCAGCAGCCCGACTGACTTCGAGACCCAGTACTTC. The encoded protein is CASSPTDFETQYF. The chain combines TRBV5-1 with TRBJ2-5, with D unclear. CDR3 length equals 13 residues. Germline V gene data show CDR1 as SGHRS and CDR2 as YFSETQ. The ends were cut back, 4 bases at V and 5 bases at J, with 12 bases in the middle.